The sequence of this T cell receptor beta chain was determined in a study of tumor-infiltrating T cells and Merkel cell polyomavirus (dated 2017 in TCRdb). For the wider study: In Merkel cell carcinoma patients, the study investigated CD8+ T cells specific for the Merkel cell polyomavirus KLL epitope. Patients received varied, non-standardized therapies including chemotherapy, radiation and immunotherapies. Varying disease stages were represented at patient presentation, and patients were followed for a median of around 2.5 years (range 1.1 to 6.0 years). Most of the whole-tumor samples were 25-micron curls sectioned from formalin-fixed, paraffin-embedded tissue blocks. TRB sequencing covered KLL-tetramer-sorted cells from blood or tumor-infiltrating lymphocytes in around 15 samples, plus 12 matched whole-tumor samples. Across the study, one tumor sample was obtained as a frozen nodal tumor digest and one as a flash-frozen core biopsy of a metastasis. What the authors observed across the whole study: Because the study covered only a single viral epitope, T cells targeting other Merkel cell polyomavirus epitopes were not captured. KLL-specific TRB repertoires were found to be diverse and largely private, with only one public clonotype, shared by two patients, identified among around 400 unique sequences. The small sample size of the study (n = 12 patients) is a limitation. A higher intratumoral fraction of KLL-specific T cells (about 1.8-18% versus roughly 0-0.15%) was associated with significantly improved MCC-specific survival. A greater number of unique KLL-specific clonotypes in tumors (about 5-120 vs 0-3) was associated with a significant advantage in MCC-specific survival (P = 0.0051).

This clone was detected only once. Its antigen target is currently unknown. The input lacks base qualities; no much larger clone sits a single base away. Library generation was performed with the immunoSEQ multiplex PCR assay. Adaptive Biotechnologies (Seattle, WA) carried out the genomic DNA extraction, TRB sequencing and normalization. From the authors' description of their analysis: Clonality was calculated as one minus the Shannon entropy of productive TRB sequences, normalized by log2 of unique productive sequences. To identify KLL-specific clonotypes in tumors, TCRbeta CDR3 amino acid sequences were matched against the sequences from the tetramer-sorted sample of each patient. As stored in TCRdb, this immuneACCESS dataset retains in-frame rearrangements with V and J assigned. A fraction of the clones does not appear; measured against another copy, unresolved V genes explain less than half of the discrepancy, and the remainder lacks a known reason. The DNA gave D and trimming, while V, J and clone size come from that table. This sample comprises 24,000 or so clones, about 85% of them detected only once. The ten biggest clones cover around 2.8% of the sample.

All patients' tumors stained robustly positive for Merkel cell polyomavirus Large T antigen by immunohistochemistry. The study included twelve Merkel cell carcinoma patients whose blood and/or cultured TIL contained robust KLL-tetramer+ populations exceeding 0.04% of CD8+ T cells. Every patient was Caucasian, and patient ages ranged from about 50 to 80 years, with a median of around 64 years. Lymph node tumors were analyzed for patients with unknown primaries presenting with nodal disease, or where primary tissue was insufficient. From the cysteine up to the phenylalanine, the CDR3 has a length of 18 residues. Of all the DNA, just the CDR3 is kept, 54 bases in frame from base 1. CDR1 SNHLY and CDR2 FYNNEI were looked up in the germline V gene. V is shortened by 0 bases, J by 2 bases, and the region joining them spans 16 bases.

Sequenced input: lymph node tissue. The source is a man between 45 and 60 years old with Merkel cell carcinoma. This receptor chain uses TRBV2 and TRBJ2-2, with a weak D call of TRBD1 (6 bases match). The DNA sequence follows: TGTGCCAGCAGTGAAGCGTGGACCAGGGGTACAAACACCGGGGAGCTGTTTTTT. This gives the protein CASSEAWTRGTNTGELFF. Extended through the reference TRBV2 and TRBJ2-2 proteins, this CDR3 yields the full variable domain: EPEVTQTPSHQVTQMGQEVILRCVPISNHLYFYWYRQILGQKVEFLVSFYNNEISEKSEIFDDQFSVERPDGSNFTLKIRSTKLEDSAMYFCASSEAWTRGTNTGELFFGEGSRLTVL.